Below are 24 T cell receptor beta chains sequenced from a single sample in a study of type 1 and type 2 diabetes patients. Genomic DNA was the PCR template. The TCR beta CDR3 region was amplified using 30 forward and 13 reverse primers. Each CDR3 protein gets one entry after TCRdb re-called the multiplex PCR reads with MiXCR. This sample has 250,000 to 300,000 distinct CDR3 sequences, with approximately 45% found just once. The material sequenced was peripheral blood mononuclear cells (PBMCs). These TCRs come from a man younger than 35 with type 2 diabetes.

The rearrangement links TRBV27 to TRBJ2-1; D is unresolved. The CDR3 loop spans 16 amino acids. Trimming removed 2 bases from V and 0 bases from J, with 11 bases in between. Germline V gene sequence: CDR1 MNHEY, CDR2 SMNVEV (reference sequence). In DNA, the CDR3 is TGTGCCAGCAGTTTAAGGTGGTCGAGCTCCTACAATGAGCAGTTCTTC. It is translated as CASSLRWSSSYNEQFF.

In the case of this clonotype: An end of the junction differs from the germline gene, which may be a read error. This sequence joins TRBV7-2 and TRBJ1-1; 8 nucleotides align to TRBD1. This CDR3 is 16 amino acids long. Germline assignment: CDR1 SGHTA and CDR2 FQGNSA. CDR3 nucleotide sequence: TGTGCTAGCAGCTTAAGATGGGGACAGGTAGACACTGAAGCTTTCTTT. Protein product: CASSLRWGQVDTEAFF. Full variable domain (rest looked up from reference TRBV7-2 and TRBJ1-1): GAGVSQSPSNKVTEKGKDVELRCDPISGHTALYWYRQSLGQGLEFLIYFQGNSAPDKSGLPSDRFSAERTGGSVSTLTIQRTQQEDSAVYLCASSLRWGQVDTEAFFGQGTRLTVV.

As regards this clonotype: Since a much larger clone is just one base distant, this may be a read error. The chain couples TRBV2 to TRBJ2-6, with D hard to call. Germline V gene lookup returns CDR1 SNHLY and CDR2 FYNNEI. This CDR3 is built from 8 residues. CDR3 sequence reads: CVSSGNEF. In DNA, the CDR3 is TGTGTCAGCAGTGGTAACGAGTTC.

The V gene is TRBV7-6, the J gene TRBJ2-7; TRBD2 might be the D (6 bases). Germline values: CDR1 SGHVS, CDR2 FNYEAQ. Trimming stripped 5 bases from V and 2 bases from J, with 22 bases between. There are 17 residues in the CDR3. The CDR3 loop reads CASSLSPPGLGAYEQYF. CDR3 DNA sequence: TGTGCCAGCAGCCTATCGCCCCCGGGACTGGGGGCCTACGAGCAGTACTTC.

This clonotype has more than one count but fewer than ten. V and J are TRBV10-1 and TRBJ1-1; a possible D gene is TRBD1 (6 bases). The length of the CDR3 is 15 residues. Trimming left V 6 bases short and J 1 base short, with 15 bases between. CDR1 and CDR2 from the germline V gene are WNHNN and SYGVQD (reference sequence). In DNA, the CDR3 is TGCGCCAGCAGCCCAGACCCGACAGGGAACACTGAAGCTTTCTTT. It specifies CASSPDPTGNTEAFF.

The sample holds a few counts of this clonotype. This chain's CDR3 is CASSDGVYSYEQYF. In DNA form, the CDR3 reads TGTGCCAGCTCAGACGGGGTCTACTCCTACGAGCAGTACTTC. V usage is TRBV7-2 and J usage is TRBJ2-7; D perhaps matches TRBD2 (5 bases). V dropped 8 bases and J dropped 0 bases, with 14 bases sitting between them. Per germline, CDR1 SGHTA and CDR2 FQGNSA. CDR3 length: 14 residues.

CDR3 amino acids: CASGWALYGYTF. CDR3 bases: TGTGCCAGCGGGTGGGCCTTATATGGCTACACCTTC. The rearrangement joins TRBV2 to TRBJ1-2; no firm D call. The V gene's germline CDR1 is SNHLY and CDR2 FYNNEI. V lost 8 bases and J 5 bases, leaving 12 bases between the germline ends. This CDR3 is built from 12 residues.

This clonotype was picked up a small number of times. This chain joins TRBV12-3 or TRBV12-4 and TRBJ1-1; no clear D. V gave up 6 bases and J gave up 2 bases, with 10 bases separating them. The CDR3 loop spans 13 amino acids. CDR3 protein: CASSPALNTEAFF. CDR3 coding DNA: TGTGCCAGCAGCCCAGCCCTTAACACTGAAGCTTTCTTT.

This clonotype appeared once. The chain couples TRBV20-1 to TRBJ2-7; D might be TRBD2 (6 bases). Germline V gene sequence: CDR1 DFQATT, CDR2 SNEGSKA (reference sequence). This CDR3 is built from 13 residues. V was pared by 3 bases and J by 2 bases, with 11 bases between. Here the CDR3 reads CSASGLATYEQYF. DNA of the CDR3: TGCAGTGCTAGCGGGCTAGCGACCTACGAGCAGTACTTC.

V usage is TRBV6-6 and J usage is TRBJ1-1; D gene uncertain. Germline loops: CDR1 MNHNY, CDR2 SVGAGI (reference sequence). V was trimmed by 0 bases and J by 7 bases, leaving 12 bases between them. The CDR3 consists of 14 residues. The CDR3 DNA is TGTGCCAGCAGTTACTCTATGGTCGGACTTGAAGCTTTCTTT. This codes for CASSYSMVGLEAFF.

The genes are TRBV11-2 and TRBJ2-7; D not certain. CDR3 length: 12 residues. Germline CDR1 is SGHAT and CDR2 is FQNNGV. V lost 4 bases and J lost 3, with 7 bases in between. In nucleotides, the CDR3 is TGTGCCAGCAGCTCCAGACACTACGAGCAGTACTTC. This gives the protein CASSSRHYEQYF.

The V gene is TRBV27, the J gene TRBJ2-1; D gene ambiguous. The length of the CDR3 is 18 residues. Trimming cost V 0 bases and J 3 bases, with 18 bases left between them. Per germline, CDR1 MNHEY and CDR2 SMNVEV (reference sequence). CDR3 in amino acids: CASSLSHEPGVGYNEQFF. DNA for the CDR3: TGTGCCAGCAGTTTATCGCACGAGCCAGGAGTGGGCTACAATGAGCAGTTCTTC.

This sequence joins TRBV29-1 and TRBJ1-2, with a tentative D call TRBD1 (5 bases). CDR3 length equals 12 residues. The germline V gene encodes CDR1 SQVTM and CDR2 ANQGSEA. The V gene lost 5 bases and the J gene lost 3 bases, with 10 bases spanning the gap. Here the CDR3 DNA reads TGCAGCGTTAACGAGGGGTACTATGGCTACACCTTC. It yields the protein CSVNEGYYGYTF.

This clonotype has at least ten counts. This rearrangement joins TRBV20-1 to TRBJ2-7; D uncertain. Germline V gives CDR1 DFQATT, CDR2 SNEGSKA (reference sequence). V was shortened by 6 bases and J by 0 bases, with 15 bases between the two germline ends. The CDR3 is 14 amino acids. CDR3 nucleotide sequence: TGCAGTGCACTGACGACACGGAGCTCCTACGAGCAGTACTTC. It encodes CSALTTRSSYEQYF.

The V call is TRBV2, the J call TRBJ2-3; a possible D gene is TRBD1 (5 bases). Germline V gene data show CDR1 as SNHLY and CDR2 as FYNNEI. This CDR3 comprises 16 residues. The V end was cut by 8 bases, the J end by 0 bases, with 18 bases between. The CDR3 DNA sequence: TGTGCCAGCGGCCAGAATGCAGGGTCTAGCACAGATACGCAGTATTTT. Its translation is CASGQNAGSSTDTQYF.

The chain links TRBV18 to TRBJ2-5, with D maybe TRBD2 (6 bases). Trimming removed 2 bases from V and 4 bases from J, with 11 bases in between. The CDR3 has 14 amino acids. Looked up from germline, CDR1 is KGHSH and CDR2 is LQKENI. The CDR3: CASSPRPGAETQYF. As DNA, the CDR3 is TGTGCCAGCTCACCAAGGCCGGGAGCAGAGACCCAGTACTTC. Full variable domain (rest looked up from reference TRBV18 and TRBJ2-5): NAGVMQNPRHLVRRRGQEARLRCSPMKGHSHVYWYRQLPEEGLKFMVYLQKENIIDESGMPKERFSAEFPKEGPSILRIQQVVRGDSAAYFCASSPRPGAETQYFGPGTRLLVL.

This clonotype has a handful of counts. This chain uses TRBV7-8 with TRBJ2-6; possible D gene TRBD1, 6 bases. Trimming took off 0 bases at V and 3 bases at J, with 9 bases between the two ends. Per the germline V gene, CDR1 is SGHVS and CDR2 is FQNEAQ. The CDR3 spans 16 residues. The CDR3 protein is CASSLAPGDGANVLTF. Here the CDR3 DNA reads TGTGCCAGCAGCTTAGCGCCAGGGGATGGGGCCAACGTCCTGACTTTC.

This clonotype occurred many times. The rearrangement uses TRBV19 and TRBJ1-1; TRBD1 matches at 7 bases. Per germline, CDR1 LNHDA and CDR2 SQIVND (reference sequence). V lost 3 bases and J lost 8; bases outside the gene matches: 6. This CDR3 is built from 13 residues. CDR3: CASSIRDSREAFF. For the CDR3, the DNA is TGTGCCAGTAGTATTAGGGACAGTCGCGAAGCTTTCTTT.

Comment on this clonotype: At one of its ends the junction is not consistent with the germline gene, which may arise from a read error. This sequence joins TRBV4-3 and TRBJ2-5, with D perhaps being TRBD1 or TRBD2 (6 bases each). The CDR3 totals 14 residues. Germline V gene data show CDR1 as LGHNA and CDR2 as YSLEER. In DNA form, the CDR3 reads TGCGCCAGCAGTCAAGGGGGGTACCAAGAGACCCAGTACTTC. Protein product: CASSQGGYQETQYF.

The CDR3 region has the DNA TGTGCTACACGGCGAGGGACATGGGGATTCCAAGAGACCCAGTACTTC. Protein: CATRRGTWGFQETQYF. The chain combines TRBV2 with TRBJ2-5, with a possible D match to TRBD1 (6 bases). The germline V gene has CDR1 SNHLY and CDR2 FYNNEI. CDR3 length: 16 residues.

V usage is TRBV4-1 and J usage is TRBJ1-1; 8 nucleotides match TRBD1. The CDR3 totals 15 residues. Germline CDR1 is MGHRA and CDR2 is YSYEKL. Germline trimming cut 4 bases from V and 0 bases from J; bases unmatched to any gene: 4. The CDR3 coding sequence is TGCGCCAGCAGCCCGCTACAGGGGGTGAACACTGAAGCTTTCTTT. Residues: CASSPLQGVNTEAFF.

This CDR3 is CASSLQGLGHTEAFF. The CDR3 DNA is TGTGCCAGCAGTTTACAGGGATTAGGGCACACTGAAGCTTTCTTT. The V call is TRBV6-6, the J call TRBJ1-1; maybe TRBD1 (6 bases). V was trimmed by 4 bases and J by 3 bases, leaving 15 bases between them. This CDR3 spans 15 amino acids. Germline CDR1 MNHNY, CDR2 SVGAGI (reference sequence).

CDR3 in DNA: TGTGCCAGCAGTCCCCGGGCGGGCACCCAAGAGACCCAGTACTTC. Translated: CASSPRAGTQETQYF. The V call is TRBV6-6, the J call TRBJ2-5, with D tentatively TRBD2 (5 bases). The CDR3 extends over 15 amino acids. Germline V gene data show CDR1 as MNHNY and CDR2 as SVGAGI (reference sequence). V was cut by 5 bases and J by 1 base, with 14 bases left in between.

This clonotype was seen a handful of times. The rearrangement joins TRBV25-1 to TRBJ2-1; tentative D call: TRBD2 (5 bases). V lost 6 bases and J lost 3, with 12 bases in between. Germline-derived CDR1 and CDR2 are MGHDK and SYGVNS. The CDR3 is 14 residues long. CDR3 loop: CASREGEGYNEQFF. In DNA, the CDR3 is TGTGCCAGCAGAGAGGGAGAGGGCTACAATGAGCAGTTCTTC. The full variable domain, with the rest looked up from reference TRBV25-1 and TRBJ2-1, is EADIYQTPRYLVIGTGKKITLECSQTMGHDKMYWYQQDPGMELHLIHYSYGVNSTEKGDLSSESTVSRIRTEHFPLTLESARPSHTSQYLCASREGEGYNEQFFGPGTRLTVL.